What follows are 7 T cell receptor beta chains derived from one specimen sequenced in a study of blood T cell repertoires in COVID-19. Libraries were prepared by immunoSEQ multiplex PCR; TCRdb keeps only in-frame clonotypes and omits some of them. In the table there are fewer than 200,000 clones, around 83% of which are singletons. The sample was peripheral blood. The receptors here all came from an older woman with COVID-19, enrolled during active disease.

This chain uses TRBV28 with TRBJ2-7, with D possibly TRBD2 on 6 matching bases. Germline CDR1 and CDR2: MDHEN and SYDVKM. V was pared by 6 bases and J by 5 bases, with 32 bases between. This CDR3 has 19 amino acids. The CDR3 DNA reads TGTGCCAGCAGCAGTTTGGGGAAAGGCAGACCCAGAAAGCGGGACGAGCAGTACTTC. Encoded protein: CASSSLGKGRPRKRDEQYF.

The V gene is TRBV29-1, the J gene TRBJ2-2; D is undetermined. CDR3 length: 11 amino acids. Germline CDR1 is SQVTM and CDR2 is ANQGSEA. Deletions cut 7 bases from V and 6 bases from J, with 9 bases between. This CDR3 reads CSGRSAGELFF. CDR3 nucleotides: TGCAGCGGGCGGTCCGCCGGGGAGCTGTTTTTT.

This clone was seen a handful of times. V and J are TRBV9 and TRBJ1-5; 10 bases fit TRBD1. The CDR3 has 16 residues. J lost 4 bases, V lost 4 bases, and 8 bases had no gene match. CDR1 is SGDLS and CDR2 is YYNGEE in the germline V gene. The CDR3 sequence: CASSPGQGLGNQPQHF. DNA for the CDR3: TGTGCCAGCAGCCCGGGACAGGGGTTGGGGAATCAGCCCCAGCATTTT.

The chain carries TRBV5-6 and TRBJ1-1; D unclear. CDR1 SGHDT and CDR2 YYEEEE come from the germline V gene. This CDR3 contains 13 residues. The germline V and J ends were trimmed by 7 bases and 4 bases, with 14 bases remaining between them. The CDR3 here is CASSLGGGTEAFF. The CDR3 nucleotides read TGTGCCAGCTCCCTGGGTGGCGGCACTGAAGCTTTCTTT.

This chain uses TRBV2 with TRBJ1-1; maybe TRBD1 (5 bases). With 2 bases removed from V and 4 bases from J, the gap between germline ends came to 11 bases. CDR1 and CDR2 (germline): SNHLY, FYNNEI. The CDR3 consists of 14 residues. This chain's CDR3 is CASSEWGDPTEAFF. CDR3 nucleotide sequence: TGTGCCAGCAGTGAATGGGGGGACCCCACTGAAGCTTTCTTT.

The chain links TRBV24-1 to TRBJ2-3; tentative D call: TRBD2 (6 bases). The CDR3 sequence is 14 residues long. Germline loops: CDR1 KGHDR, CDR2 SFDVKD. With 4 bases removed from V and 5 bases from J, the gap between germline ends came to 12 bases. The CDR3: CATSETGVEDTQYF. CDR3 nucleotides: TGTGCCACCAGTGAAACGGGAGTGGAAGATACGCAGTATTTT.

The chain employs TRBV10-1 and TRBJ2-1; maybe TRBD1 (5 bases). CDR3 length: 15 amino acids. CDR1 and CDR2 from the germline V gene are WNHNN and SYGVQD (reference sequence). V was clipped by 0 bases and J by 5 bases, with 11 bases between them. CDR3 sequence reads: CASSESGLANNEQFF. In DNA form, the CDR3 reads TGCGCCAGCAGTGAGTCGGGGCTTGCGAACAATGAGCAGTTCTTC.